This T cell receptor beta chain is drawn from a study of cytomegalovirus exposure and HLA in healthy donors. Concerning this clone itself: Its antigen is currently unknown. One end of the junction is discordant with germline, which a read error may explain.

Study-level results: TCR beta chain V- and J-gene trimming was linked, in a later analysis, to a missense variant in DCLRE1C. Most CMV-associated TCR beta chains were later found to appear HLA-restricted.

The CDR3 runs to 13 residues. The germline V gene encodes CDR1 MNHNS and CDR2 SASEGT. The PCR employed 60 Vbeta primers together with 13 Jbeta primers. The table came from immunoSEQ multiplex PCR; TCRdb's copy has only in-frame clones and leaves some out. The sample carries fewer than 200,000 clones, 80% recorded once. Source material: PBMCs. The receptor comes from a woman aged 45-60 years in good health and CMV-seropositive. The chain joins TRBV6-1 to TRBJ2-7; possibly TRBD1 for D (5 bases). The CDR3 bases are TGTGCCAGCAGTGAAGCGATCCCGCGACAGTGGCACTTC. It translates to CASSEAIPRQWHF.